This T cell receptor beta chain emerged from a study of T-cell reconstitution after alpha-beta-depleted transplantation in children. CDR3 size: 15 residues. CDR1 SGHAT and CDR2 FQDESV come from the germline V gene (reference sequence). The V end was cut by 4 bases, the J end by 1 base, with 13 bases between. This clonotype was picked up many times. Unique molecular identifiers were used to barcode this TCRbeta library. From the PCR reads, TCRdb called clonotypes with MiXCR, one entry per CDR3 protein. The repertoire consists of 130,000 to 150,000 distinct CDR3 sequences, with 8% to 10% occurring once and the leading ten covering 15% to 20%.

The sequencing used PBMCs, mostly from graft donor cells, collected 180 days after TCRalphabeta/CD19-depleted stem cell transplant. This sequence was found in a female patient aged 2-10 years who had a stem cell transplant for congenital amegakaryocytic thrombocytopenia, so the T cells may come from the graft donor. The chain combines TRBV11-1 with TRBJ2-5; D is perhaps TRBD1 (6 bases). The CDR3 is CASSSVGTFQETQYF. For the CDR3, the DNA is TGTGCCAGCAGCTCAGTTGGGACATTCCAAGAGACCCAGTACTTC.